This TCR beta chain was identified during a study of naive and memory T cell subsets. Study observations and caveats: A few larger clonotypes appeared in naive repertoires, especially CD8, possibly memory cells re-expressing CD45RA. Diversity fell and Gini index rose from naive through CM, EM, EMRA.

Both TRBC1 and TRBC2 were covered by a beta constant-region primer of two equimolar oligonucleotides. The ligated cDNA underwent four PCR rounds using SP2 and nested alpha and beta constant-region primers. One entry per CDR3 protein results from TCRdb running MiXCR on the UMI-ligation and nested PCR reads. This sample has around 83,000 distinct CDR3 sequences; approximately 11% occur once, and the top ten carry more than 0.11%. This clonotype turned up a few times. No antigen is known for it. This CDR3 contains 16 residues. The V and J ends lost 5 bases and 4 bases, in that order; junction bases with no gene match: 10.

The sequencing input was naive CD4+ T cells from blood. The genes are TRBV12-3 or TRBV12-4 and TRBJ1-4; 7 bases match TRBD1. This receptor was obtained from a human donor in good health. The CDR3 nucleotides are TGTGCCAGCAGTCCAGGTCGACAGGGCAATAATGAAAAACTGTTTTTT. It is translated as CASSPGRQGNNEKLFF.